The TCR beta chain described here comes from a study of Tregs in tolerant kidney transplant recipients. Produced via immunoSEQ multiplex PCR; TCRdb's table is partial and in-frame only. Here the sample spans about 120,000 clones, about 90% being singletons. This CDR3 region has 13 residues. V was pared by 4 bases and J by 5 bases, with 8 bases between. Germline CDR1 MNHNS, CDR2 SASEGT. The specimen sequenced was CD4+ T cells from blood. The gene calls are TRBV6-1 and TRBJ2-2; D not certain. This TCR came from a human donor in good health. CDR3 coding DNA: TGTGCCAGCAGTGCGGCTAGAACCGGGGAGCTGTTTTTT. Translated: CASSAARTGELFF.